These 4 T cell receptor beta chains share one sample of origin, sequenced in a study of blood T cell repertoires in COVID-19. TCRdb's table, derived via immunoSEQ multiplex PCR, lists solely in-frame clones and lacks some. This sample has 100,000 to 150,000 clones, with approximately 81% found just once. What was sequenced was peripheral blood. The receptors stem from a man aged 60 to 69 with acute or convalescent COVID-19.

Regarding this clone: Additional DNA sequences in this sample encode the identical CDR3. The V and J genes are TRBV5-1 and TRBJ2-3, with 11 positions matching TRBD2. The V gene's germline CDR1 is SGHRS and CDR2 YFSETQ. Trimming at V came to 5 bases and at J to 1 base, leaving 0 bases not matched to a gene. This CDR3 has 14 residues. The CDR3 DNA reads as TGCGCCAGCAGGACTAGCGGGGGCACAGATACGCAGTATTTT. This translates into CASRTSGGTDTQYF.

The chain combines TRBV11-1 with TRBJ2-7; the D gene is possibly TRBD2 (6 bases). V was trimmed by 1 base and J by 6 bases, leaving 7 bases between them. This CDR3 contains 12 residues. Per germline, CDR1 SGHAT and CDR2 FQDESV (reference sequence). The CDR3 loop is CASSLVRGEQYF. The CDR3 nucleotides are TGTGCCAGCAGCTTAGTGCGGGGCGAGCAGTACTTC.

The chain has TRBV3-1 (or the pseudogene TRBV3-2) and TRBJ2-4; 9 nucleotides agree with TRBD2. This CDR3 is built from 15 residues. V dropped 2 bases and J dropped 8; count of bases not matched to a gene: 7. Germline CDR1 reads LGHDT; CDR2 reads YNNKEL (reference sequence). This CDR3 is CASSQPSSGIDIQYF. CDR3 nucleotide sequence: TGTGCCAGCAGCCAACCCTCTAGCGGGATTGACATTCAGTACTTC.

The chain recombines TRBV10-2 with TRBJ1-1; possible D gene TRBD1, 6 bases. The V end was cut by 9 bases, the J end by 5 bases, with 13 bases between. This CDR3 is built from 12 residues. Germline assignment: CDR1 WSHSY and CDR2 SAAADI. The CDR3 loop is CASTFGTTEAFF. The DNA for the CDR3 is TGCGCCAGTACTTTCGGGACAACTGAAGCTTTCTTT.